These T cell receptor beta chains were read from a single sample in a study of shared clonotypes between healthy human individuals. The table came from immunoSEQ multiplex PCR; TCRdb's copy has only in-frame clones and leaves some out. The table has 110,000 or so clones, over 65% seen once; the top ten hold about 23%. The sequenced sample was memory CD8+ T cells sorted from blood. Source of these receptors: a woman aged 25 to 39 in good health. The CDR3 runs from the conserved cysteine through the conserved F or W. Fields, in order: D gene, J gene, clone size, V gene, CDR3 DNA, CDR3 protein. A D gene is named only where the DNA matches it firmly. Not all rows give a size; the values are once, few, many and, for expanded clones, a class.

D: -
J: TRBJ2-3
size: many
V: TRBV7-6
DNA: TGTGCCAGCAGCTTAAGTTTGTTGGGCGATACGCAGTATTTT
CDR3: CASSLSLLGDTQYF

D: TRBD1
J: TRBJ2-2
size: -
V: TRBV5-6
DNA: TGTGCCAGCAGCTTTAGGGGACAGAGTCTCACCGGGGAGCTGTTTTTT
CDR3: CASSFRGQSLTGELFF

D: -
J: TRBJ1-2
size: -
V: TRBV4-2
DNA: TGTGCCAGCAGCCAAGGAGAGAGGGTTTTAGGGCACTATGGCTACACCTTC
CDR3: CASSQGERVLGHYGYTF

D: TRBD2
J: TRBJ2-5
size: -
V: TRBV5-1
DNA: TGCGCCAGCAGCCGACTAGCGGAGGAGACCCAGTACTTC
CDR3: CASSRLAEETQYF

D: -
J: TRBJ1-5
size: -
V: TRBV28
DNA: TGTGCCAGCAGTTTTTCTCCAGGGAATCAGCCCCAGCATTTT
CDR3: CASSFSPGNQPQHF

D: TRBD1
J: TRBJ2-5
size: -
V: TRBV2
DNA: TGTGCCAGCAGTGAAGCGACAGGGGCGAGGGAGACCCAGTACTTC
CDR3: CASSEATGARETQYF

D: -
J: TRBJ2-7
size: once
V: TRBV10-3
DNA: TGTGCCATCAGTATTCTTGCGGGGTACGAGCAGTACTTC
CDR3: CAISILAGYEQYF

D: -
J: TRBJ2-2
size: -
V: TRBV5-6
DNA: TGTGCCAGCAGCAGGTTATCAGGACTACCATTAACCGGGGAGCTGTTTTTT
CDR3: CASSRLSGLPLTGELFF

D: TRBD2
J: TRBJ2-2
size: -
V: TRBV28
DNA: TGTGCCAGCAGTTTGATGAGGGAGGGGAACACCGGGGAGCTGTTTTTT
CDR3: CASSLMREGNTGELFF

D: -
J: TRBJ2-7
size: -
V: TRBV28
DNA: TGTGCCAGCAGTTTTTGGTACGAGCAGTACTTC
CDR3: CASSFWYEQYF

D: -
J: TRBJ1-1
size: -
V: TRBV7-7
DNA: TGTGCCACCTTGGGCGTCCGGCCCACTGAAGCTTTCTTT
CDR3: CATLGVRPTEAFF

D: TRBD2
J: TRBJ2-7
size: -
V: TRBV6-1
DNA: TGTGCCAGCAGTGCCGGACTAGCGGGACGCGACGAGCAGTACTTC
CDR3: CASSAGLAGRDEQYF

D: TRBD2
J: TRBJ2-7
size: -
V: TRBV2
DNA: TGTGCCAGCTCGAGACTAGCGTCCTACGAGCAGTACTTC
CDR3: CASSRLASYEQYF

D: TRBD2
J: TRBJ2-2
size: once
V: TRBV11-3
DNA: TGTGCCAGCAGCTCGTACCCCGGGGGGACTTTGGGCACCGGGGAGCTGTTTTTT
CDR3: CASSSYPGGTLGTGELFF

D: -
J: TRBJ2-1
size: -
V: TRBV6-4
DNA: TGTGCCAGCAGTGCCGGGGATGCCAATGAGCAGTTCTTC
CDR3: CASSAGDANEQFF

D: TRBD1
J: TRBJ1-5
size: -
V: TRBV28
DNA: TGTGCCAGCAGTGATCAGGGGGAGAGTCAGCCCCAGCATTTT
CDR3: CASSDQGESQPQHF

D: -
J: TRBJ1-2
size: many
V: TRBV15
DNA: TGTGCCACCAGCAGAGATGACGAATCTAACTATGGCTACACCTTC
CDR3: CATSRDDESNYGYTF

D: -
J: TRBJ1-2
size: many
V: TRBV6-5
DNA: TGTGCCAGCAGTGCGACCGGGGCACACCTCTACACCTTC
CDR3: CASSATGAHLYTF

D: -
J: TRBJ2-7
size: -
V: TRBV10-3
DNA: TGTGCCAGCAATACCGGGGAGACAAACGAGCAGTACTTC
CDR3: CASNTGETNEQYF

D: -
J: TRBJ2-2
size: -
V: TRBV9
DNA: TGTGCCAGCGGAGGGGACAAGCTGTTTTTT
CDR3: CASGGDKLFF